This T cell receptor beta chain was obtained from a study of blood T cell repertoires in COVID-19. Study overall: The origin of the acute and convalescent COVID-19 samples was the United States, Italy and Spain. T cells, B-cell-depleted T cells, or PBMCs provided the cDNA or gDNA that served as material.

Unmatched junction bases numbered 3, after V lost 4 bases and J lost 5 bases. Looked up from germline, CDR1 is SGHRS and CDR2 is YFSETQ. The CDR3 is 16 residues long. This clone was seen only a few times. How the authors handled the data: For nucleated cells, counts were estimated from reference gene primer amplification. The method was immunoSEQ multiplex PCR; TCRdb's version includes in-frame clones alone and lacks a portion of them. V, J and clone size reflect that table, while D and trimming were determined from the DNA. The sample holds around 76,000 clones, under 80% seen once. The TCR sequence derives from a woman older than 75 with active or convalescent COVID-19. Sequenced: peripheral blood. This chain joins TRBV5-1 and TRBJ2-1; the match to TRBD2 covers 16 bases. CDR3 nucleotide sequence: TGCGCCAGCAGCCGGGGACTAGCGGGGGGGAACAATGAGCAGTTCTTC. As protein: CASSRGLAGGNNEQFF.